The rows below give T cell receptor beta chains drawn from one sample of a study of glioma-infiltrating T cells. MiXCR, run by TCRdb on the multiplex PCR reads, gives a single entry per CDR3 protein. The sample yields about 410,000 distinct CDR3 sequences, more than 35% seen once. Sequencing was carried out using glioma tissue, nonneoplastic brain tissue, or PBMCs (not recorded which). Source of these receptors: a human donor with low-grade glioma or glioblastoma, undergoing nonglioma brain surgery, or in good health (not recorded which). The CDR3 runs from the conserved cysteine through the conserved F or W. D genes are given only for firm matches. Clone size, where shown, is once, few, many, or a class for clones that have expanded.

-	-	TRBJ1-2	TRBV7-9	TGTGCCAGCAGCTTAGAAGCAGGGCCCTATGGCTACACCTTC	CASSLEAGPYGYTF
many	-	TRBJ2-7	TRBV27	TGTGCCAGCAGTTTTACCGGGACCACCTACGAGCAGTACTTC	CASSFTGTTYEQYF
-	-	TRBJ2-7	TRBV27	TGTGCCAGCAATTCAATATCGGGATGCGAGCAGTACTTC	CASNSISGCEQYF
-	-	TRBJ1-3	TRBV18	TGTGCCAGCTCACCGACAAACACAGAAAACACCATATATTTT	CASSPTNTENTIYF
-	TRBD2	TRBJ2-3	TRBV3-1	TGTGCCAGCAGCCATGGCCCGAGCGGGGTTAAGACAGATACGCAGTATTTT	CASSHGPSGVKTDTQYF
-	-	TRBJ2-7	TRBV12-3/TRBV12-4	TGTGCCAGCAGTCCGTGGGCTAGCGTTCCTGCTGAGCAGTACTTC	CASSPWASVPAEQYF
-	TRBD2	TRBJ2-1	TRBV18	TGTGCCAGCTCAGCCACTAGCGGTAGCTCCTACAATGAGCAGTTCTTC	CASSATSGSSYNEQFF
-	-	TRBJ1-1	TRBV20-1	TGCAGCTCAGCCCCGGTGGGGAACACTGAAGCCTTCTTT	CSSAPVGNTEAFF
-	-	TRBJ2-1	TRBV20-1	TGCAGTGCTAGATCTGTAGCGATAGCCAACAATGAGCAGCTCTTC	CSARSVAIANNEQLF
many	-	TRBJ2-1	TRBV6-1	TGTGCCAGCATTCTGTGGGGGATCGAGCAGTTCTTC	CASILWGIEQFF
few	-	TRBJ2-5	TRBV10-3	TGTGCCATCAGTGTCACGGGGGCGGAGACCCAGTACTTC	CAISVTGAETQYF
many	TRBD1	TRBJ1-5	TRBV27	TGTGCCAGCAGGCTTACAGGGGTCGGGCAGCCCCAGCATTTT	CASRLTGVGQPQHF
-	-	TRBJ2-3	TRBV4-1	TGCGCCAGCAGCCAAGGCCTGCGGGGCCCCTACACAGATACGCAGTATTTT	CASSQGLRGPYTDTQYF
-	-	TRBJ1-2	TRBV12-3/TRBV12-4	TGTGACAGCACCTTCGGGGAGGCAGACTCCTATGGCTACACCTTC	CDSTFGEADSYGYTF
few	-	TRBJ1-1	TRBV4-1	TGCGCCAGCAGCCAAGACCTTGGGCGATACACTGAAGCTTTCTTT	CASSQDLGRYTEAFF
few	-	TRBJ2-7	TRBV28	TGTGCCAGCAGTTTCGGCCAGGGATGGTACGAGCAGTACTTC	CASSFGQGWYEQYF
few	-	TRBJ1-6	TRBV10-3	TGTGCCATCAGTGCGGGGCAGAGAGATAATTCACCCCTCCACTTT	CAISAGQRDNSPLHF
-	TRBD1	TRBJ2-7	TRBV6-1	TGTGCCAGCAGTCAATACCGGGACAGGGGAAACTACGAGCAGTACTTC	CASSQYRDRGNYEQYF
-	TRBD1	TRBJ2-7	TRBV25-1	TGTGCCAGCAGTGATCCAACTCGGGACAGGGGGAAATACGAGCAGTACTTC	CASSDPTRDRGKYEQYF
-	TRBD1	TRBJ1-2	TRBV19	TGTGCCAGTAGCCTAATAGGACAGGGCTTTGGCTACACCTTC	CASSLIGQGFGYTF
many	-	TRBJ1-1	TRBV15	TGTGCCACCAGCAGAGAGGCCGCGAACACTGAAGCTTTCTTT	CATSREAANTEAFF
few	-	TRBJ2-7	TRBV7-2	TGTGCCAGCAGCTTAGAGGGTCCGGGTTCCTACGAGCAGTACTTC	CASSLEGPGSYEQYF
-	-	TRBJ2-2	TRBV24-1	TGTGCCACCAGTGATTTGCAGCGCTCCACCGGGGAGCTGTTTTTT	CATSDLQRSTGELFF
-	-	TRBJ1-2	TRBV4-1	TGCGCCAGCAGCCAAGATATCCAAATGGGAACCCGCTCCTATGGCTACACCTTC	CASSQDIQMGTRSYGYTF
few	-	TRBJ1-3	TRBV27	TGTGCCAGCAGTTCCGGGTACCGTGGAAACACCATATATTTT	CASSSGYRGNTIYF
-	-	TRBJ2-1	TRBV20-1	TGCAGTGCTAGAGAATGGGGGGGCAGGAGGATTAGCTCCTACAATGAGCAGTTCTTC	CSAREWGGRRISSYNEQFF
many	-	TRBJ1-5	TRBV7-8	TGTGCCAGCAGCTTAGAAGGCGGGCCCCAGCATTTT	CASSLEGGPQHF
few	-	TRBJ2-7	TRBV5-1	TGCGCCAGCAGCAGACTACCAGCATCGACAGCGACCGCCTACGAGCAGTACTTC	CASSRLPASTATAYEQYF
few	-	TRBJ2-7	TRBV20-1	TGCAGTGCTAGTAGCGGTGTTTCCTACGAGCAGTACTTC	CSASSGVSYEQYF
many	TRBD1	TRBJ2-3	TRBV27	TGTGCCAGCAGTGCACAGGGGGTGGCAGATACGCAGTATTTT	CASSAQGVADTQYF
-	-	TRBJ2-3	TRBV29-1	TGCAGCGTTGAAGATCGAGACACAAGCCCAGATACGCAGTATTTT	CSVEDRDTSPDTQYF
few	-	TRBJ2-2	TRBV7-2	TGTGCCAGCAGCCCCCGCCGGGGGAGTTCCGGGGAGCTGTTTTTT	CASSPRRGSSGELFF
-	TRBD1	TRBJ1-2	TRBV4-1	TGCGCCAGCAGCTCGCAGGGGGCAGTAGATGGCTACACCTTC	CASSSQGAVDGYTF
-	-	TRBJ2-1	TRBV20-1	TGCAGTGCTAGTGCGGGTTACAATGAGCAGTTCTTC	CSASAGYNEQFF
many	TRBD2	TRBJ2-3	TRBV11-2	TGTGCCAGCAGCCCTCCAGCGGGGGGAAGGCCAGATACGCAGTATTTT	CASSPPAGGRPDTQYF
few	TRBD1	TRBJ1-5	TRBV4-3	TGCGCCAGCTCATTGGACAGGGGAAACGGCAATCAGCCCCAGCATTTT	CASSLDRGNGNQPQHF
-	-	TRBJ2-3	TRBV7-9	TGTGCCAGCAGCTTATTGGCCGTACCACCCATTAATACGCAGTATTTT	CASSLLAVPPINTQYF
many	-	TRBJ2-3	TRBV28	TGTGCCAGCAGCTTAAGCGGCGGCACAGATACGCAGTATTTT	CASSLSGGTDTQYF
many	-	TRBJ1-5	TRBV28	TGTGCCAGCAGTCCCCGTGAACAGCCCCAGCATTTT	CASSPREQPQHF
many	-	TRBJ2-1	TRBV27	TGTGCCAGCAGTTCCAACGCCGAGTACAATGAGCAGTTCTTC	CASSSNAEYNEQFF
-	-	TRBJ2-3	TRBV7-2	TGTGCCAGCAGCTTAGCGGGAGGGGGAGATACGCAGTATTTT	CASSLAGGGDTQYF
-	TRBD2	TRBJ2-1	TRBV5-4	TGTGCCAGCAGCTTGGGACTAGCGGGAGCACAGGATGAGCAGTTCTTC	CASSLGLAGAQDEQFF
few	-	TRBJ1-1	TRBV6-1	TGTGCCAGCAGTTCGGGACAAGGAGAAGCTTTCTTT	CASSSGQGEAFF
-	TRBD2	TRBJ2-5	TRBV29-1	TGCAGCGTTACGTCGAATCCCCCCGGACTAGCGGGCTTAGAGACCCAGTACTTC	CSVTSNPPGLAGLETQYF
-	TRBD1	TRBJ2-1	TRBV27	TGTGCCAGCAATTTCCAAGGACAGGGGGGGGATGAGCAGTTCTTC	CASNFQGQGGDEQFF
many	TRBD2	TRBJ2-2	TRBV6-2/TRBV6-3	TGTGCCAGCAGCCTGACTAGCGGGAGGGCCAGCGGGGAGCTGTTTTTT	CASSLTSGRASGELFF
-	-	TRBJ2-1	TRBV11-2	TGTGCCAGCAGCTTTTCTCAAGGGTTTGGTGAGCAGTTCTTC	CASSFSQGFGEQFF
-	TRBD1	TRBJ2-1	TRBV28	TGTGCCAGCAGCGGCCGGGACAGGGTTACGCTAGCGGAGTACAATGAGCAGTTCTTC	CASSGRDRVTLAEYNEQFF
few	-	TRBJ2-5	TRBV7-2	TGTGCCAGCAGCTTAGGAGGCGGGGAGACCCAGTACTTC	CASSLGGGETQYF
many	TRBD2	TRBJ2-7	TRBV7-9	TGTGCCAGCAGCTTAGAGACTAGCCTCGAGCAGTACTTC	CASSLETSLEQYF
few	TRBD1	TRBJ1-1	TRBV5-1	TGCGCCAGCAGCTTGGAGCAGGGGGCCAGCACTGAAGCTTTCTTT	CASSLEQGASTEAFF
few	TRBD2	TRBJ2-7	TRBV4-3	TGCGCCAGCAGCCGGGGGACTAGCGATACCTACGAGCAGTACTTC	CASSRGTSDTYEQYF
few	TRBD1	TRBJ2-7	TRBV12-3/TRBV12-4	TGTGCCAGCAGTTGGGACAGGAACTACGAGCAGTACTTC	CASSWDRNYEQYF
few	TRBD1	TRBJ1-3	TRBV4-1	TGCGCCAGCAGCCACGCGGCGGGGACAGGGACGATGGACACCATATATTTT	CASSHAAGTGTMDTIYF